Below, one T cell receptor beta chain is given with its context. Antigen unknown. This sample was taken from a study of regulatory T cells in long-lasting Graves disease. Study outcomes and limitations: Analyses excluded thyroid tissue, covering peripheral blood alone.

This sample's time point: persistent/refractory GD, antithyroid drugs over 5 years with positive TRAb. Extracted RNA from PBMCs served as the source of the TCR library. V shed 0 bases and J 4 bases; nucleotides not matched to a gene: 5. This CDR3 region has 15 residues. Germline CDR1 SGHKS, CDR2 YYEKEE (reference sequence). Researchers made TCR beta libraries by using iRepertoire HTBI primers and running Arm-PCR on CDR3 regions. In the source study's methods: Samples revealed roughly 62 TRBV and 14 TRBJ segments. From the multiplex PCR reads, TCRdb called clonotypes with MiXCR, one entry per CDR3 protein. These V and J calls rely on TCRdb rather than the paper's analysis. The data show hundreds of thousands of distinct CDR3 sequences, with around 20% seen just once and 7.8% held by the top ten.

This sequence joins TRBV5-5 and TRBJ1-2; 8 bases fit TRBD1. Sequenced here: peripheral blood mononuclear cells (PBMCs), sampled when the disease was refractory, from a patient treated with antithyroid drugs. The clonotype originates from a female donor with Graves disease. CDR3 DNA sequence: TGTGCCAGCAGCTTGGCAGGGGGCAGAGCCTATGGCTACACCTTC. It codes for CASSLAGGRAYGYTF.